This paragraph covers one T cell receptor beta chain sequence. The data derive from a study of blood T cell repertoires in COVID-19. Across the study: Specimens from acute and convalescent COVID-19 originated in the United States, Italy and Spain. From T cells, B-cell-depleted T cells, or PBMCs came the material, which was cDNA or gDNA.

Authors' methods: Reference gene primers were amplified, and this amplification served to estimate nucleated cell counts. Some clones are missing from TCRdb's copy, which holds only in-frame ones; the method was immunoSEQ multiplex PCR. Clonal size and the V and J genes are those of that table, whereas D and trimming came from the DNA. The top ten clones hold approximately 55% of a sample with around 16,000 clones, more than 85% of them seen once. V lost 1 base and J lost 4; bases outside the gene matches: 9. The CDR3 is 16 amino acids. Germline V gene lookup returns CDR1 LGHNA and CDR2 YNFKEQ. The sequenced sample consisted of peripheral blood. This chain joins TRBV4-2 and TRBJ1-2; TRBD1 matches 7 bases. The receptor comes from a man aged 55 to 69 with acute or convalescent COVID-19. The CDR3 DNA follows: TGTGCCAGCAGCCAAGCAGCAACAGGGGAAGGCTATGGCTACACCTTC. As protein: CASSQAATGEGYGYTF.